One and the same sample provided the 8 T cell receptor beta chains below, sequenced in a study of long-term antiretroviral therapy in people with HIV. Researchers report immunoSEQ v3.0 was run at survey level. Assay used: immunoSEQ multiplex PCR; TCRdb lists only in-frame clones, some missing. The profile shows 30,000 to 50,000 clones, approximately 86% of them singletons. The sample here was unsorted PBMCs, taken just before starting antiretroviral therapy. These receptors were taken from a woman younger than 35 with HIV.

V is TRBV5-6 and J is TRBJ1-4; 11 bases are shared with TRBD1. Germline V gives CDR1 SGHDT, CDR2 YYEEEE. The J segment lost 2 bases and the V segment lost 5 bases, leaving 11 bases of the junction unmatched. This CDR3 spans 18 amino acids. This CDR3 is CASSRGTGGYGTNEKLFF. CDR3 coding DNA: TGTGCCAGCAGTAGAGGGACAGGGGGGTATGGCACTAATGAAAAACTGTTTTTT.

The J gene is TRBJ2-7, the V gene TRBV5-1; 7 bases align to TRBD1. V lost 2 bases to trimming and J lost 5 bases; unmatched junction nucleotides: 7. The CDR3 totals 14 residues. Per the germline V gene, CDR1 is SGHRS and CDR2 is YFSETQ. Here the CDR3 reads CASSLQGLLDEQYF. As DNA, the CDR3 is TGCGCCAGCAGCTTACAGGGGCTGTTGGACGAGCAGTACTTC.

The chain combines TRBV7-9 with TRBJ2-1, with 10 bases matching TRBD2. The V segment lost 3 bases and the J segment 7 bases; nucleotides outside the gene matches: 6. Germline CDR1 is SEHNR and CDR2 is FQNEAQ (reference sequence). The CDR3 length is 15 residues. The CDR3 DNA reads as TGTGCCAGCAGCTTCCGGACTAGCGGCAGGAATGAGCAGTTCTTC. Translated: CASSFRTSGRNEQFF.

V is TRBV7-9 and J is TRBJ2-7, with 8 bases lining up with TRBD1. J gave up 6 bases and V 6 bases, and 10 bases lay outside the gene matches. The CDR3 spans 14 residues. Germline V gives CDR1 SEHNR, CDR2 FQNEAQ (reference sequence). The CDR3 nucleotides read TGTGCCAGCAGAACTGGACAGGGTCTAGGCGAGCAGTACTTC. Translated, it gives CASRTGQGLGEQYF.

This clone appeared a few times. The chain links TRBV19 to TRBJ1-1, with D possibly being TRBD1 (5 bases). The germline V gene encodes CDR1 LNHDA and CDR2 SQIVND (reference sequence). CDR3 length: 12 residues. V lost 4 bases and J lost 11, with 14 bases in between. The DNA of the CDR3 is TGTGCCAGTAGTAAAGAGGGACTCGAGGCTTTCTTT. Translation: CASSKEGLEAFF.

The chain recombines TRBV6-5 with TRBJ2-7; 8 nucleotides line up with TRBD1. Trimming took 10 bases from V and 1 from J; bases not matched to a gene: 3. Germline values: CDR1 MNHEY, CDR2 SVGAGI. The CDR3 has 12 amino acids. The CDR3 loop is CATGQGSYEQYF. The CDR3 nucleotides are TGTGCCACCGGACAGGGTTCCTACGAGCAGTACTTC.

J is TRBJ2-5 and V is TRBV9; D is ambiguous. Trimming stripped 6 bases from V and 0 bases from J, with 15 bases between. There are 15 residues in the CDR3. Germline lookup yields CDR1 SGDLS and CDR2 YYNGEE. CDR3 nucleotides: TGTGCCAGCACCTTCACGGGTGAGAACCAAGAGACCCAGTACTTC. This codes for CASTFTGENQETQYF. Combining the CDR3 with reference TRBV9 and TRBJ2-5 gives the whole variable domain DSGVTQTPKHLITATGQRVTLRCSPRSGDLSVYWYQQSLDQGLQFLIQYYNGEERAKGNILERFSAQQFPDLHSELNLSSLELGDSALYFCASTFTGENQETQYFGPGTRLLVL.

The chain recombines TRBV28 with TRBJ2-7; a weak D match, TRBD1 (6 bases). The V and J ends lost 4 bases and 5 bases respectively, with 15 bases between them. CDR1 is MDHEN and CDR2 is SYDVKM in the germline V gene. This CDR3 comprises 14 residues. Here the CDR3 reads CASSSRTVDHEQYF. CDR3 nucleotides: TGTGCCAGCAGTTCAAGGACAGTTGACCACGAGCAGTACTTC.